This is a list of T cell receptor beta chains from one sample in a study of cytotoxic CD8 clonotypes in ibrutinib-treated CLL. Sequencing used immunoSEQ multiplex PCR; TCRdb keeps in-frame clones, though not all of them. The table lists about 140,000 clones, roughly 90% of them singletons, with 11% in the top ten. The starting material was PBMCs, obtained after 12 months of ibrutinib treatment. Receptor source: a human donor with chronic lymphocytic leukemia. The CDR3 runs from the conserved cysteine through the conserved F or W. D genes are given only for firm matches. The size of a clone is reported for some rows only, either as once, few or many, or as a class for expanded clones.

d_call: TRBD1
v_call: TRBV6-6
clone_size: -
j_call: TRBJ1-5
cdr3_aa: CASSGTGAGDQPQHF
cdr3_nt: TGTGCCAGCAGTGGGACAGGGGCTGGGGATCAGCCCCAGCATTTT

d_call: TRBD2
v_call: TRBV9
clone_size: -
j_call: TRBJ2-3
cdr3_aa: CASSVGGSGDTQYF
cdr3_nt: TGTGCCAGCAGCGTAGGCGGGAGCGGGGATACGCAGTATTTT

d_call: -
v_call: TRBV6-5
clone_size: -
j_call: TRBJ2-7
cdr3_aa: CASSYLGTARDEQYF
cdr3_nt: TGTGCCAGCAGTTACTTAGGCACAGCGCGGGACGAGCAGTACTTC

d_call: -
v_call: TRBV29-1
clone_size: once
j_call: TRBJ2-2
cdr3_aa: CSVLGQLDTGELFF
cdr3_nt: TGCAGCGTCCTAGGACAGCTCGATACCGGGGAGCTGTTTTTT

d_call: -
v_call: TRBV7-9
clone_size: -
j_call: TRBJ2-7
cdr3_aa: CASSLKAPEAYEQYF
cdr3_nt: TGTGCCAGCAGCTTGAAGGCCCCCGAGGCCTACGAGCAGTACTTC

d_call: -
v_call: TRBV4-1
clone_size: -
j_call: TRBJ1-2
cdr3_aa: CASSQAELGGYTF
cdr3_nt: TGCGCCAGCAGCCAAGCCGAGCTAGGCGGCTACACCTTC

d_call: -
v_call: TRBV28
clone_size: -
j_call: TRBJ2-1
cdr3_aa: CASRDAPNEQFF
cdr3_nt: TGTGCCAGCCGGGACGCACCCAATGAGCAGTTCTTC

d_call: -
v_call: TRBV11-2
clone_size: -
j_call: TRBJ2-2
cdr3_aa: CASSLQRIGELFF
cdr3_nt: TGTGCCAGCAGCTTACAGCGTATCGGGGAGCTGTTTTTT

d_call: -
v_call: TRBV5-1
clone_size: -
j_call: TRBJ1-1
cdr3_aa: CASSLGALEGVTEAFF
cdr3_nt: TGCGCCAGCAGCCTAGGGGCCCTTGAGGGAGTCACTGAAGCTTTCTTT

d_call: -
v_call: TRBV19
clone_size: -
j_call: TRBJ1-5
cdr3_aa: CASSIARGGHQPQHF
cdr3_nt: TGTGCCAGTAGTATTGCTAGGGGGGGGCATCAGCCCCAGCATTTT

d_call: -
v_call: TRBV28
clone_size: -
j_call: TRBJ2-7
cdr3_aa: CASSPDSGDYWQYF
cdr3_nt: TGTGCCAGCAGCCCCGACAGCGGAGACTACTGGCAGTACTTC

d_call: -
v_call: TRBV19
clone_size: -
j_call: TRBJ2-3
cdr3_aa: CASSKGETRTDTQYF
cdr3_nt: TGTGCCAGTAGTAAGGGGGAGACGAGGACAGATACGCAGTATTTT

d_call: -
v_call: TRBV30
clone_size: -
j_call: TRBJ2-1
cdr3_aa: CAWSGWASAYNEQFF
cdr3_nt: TGTGCCTGGAGTGGGTGGGCTAGTGCGTACAATGAGCAGTTCTTC

d_call: -
v_call: TRBV6-4
clone_size: -
j_call: TRBJ1-2
cdr3_aa: CANAESKGHPSGGYTF
cdr3_nt: TGTGCCAACGCGGAATCAAAAGGACACCCCTCGGGGGGCTACACCTTC

d_call: -
v_call: TRBV4-2
clone_size: -
j_call: TRBJ2-1
cdr3_aa: CASSPGTVSAGEQFF
cdr3_nt: TGTGCCAGCAGCCCGGGGACCGTTTCGGCGGGTGAGCAGTTCTTC

d_call: -
v_call: TRBV11-1
clone_size: -
j_call: TRBJ2-1
cdr3_aa: CASSAGQSSYNEQFF
cdr3_nt: TGTGCCAGCAGCGCGGGACAGAGTTCCTACAATGAGCAGTTCTTC

d_call: -
v_call: TRBV30
clone_size: -
j_call: TRBJ2-1
cdr3_aa: CAWSSGYNEQFF
cdr3_nt: TGTGCCTGGAGTTCCGGGTACAATGAGCAGTTCTTC

d_call: TRBD2
v_call: TRBV28
clone_size: -
j_call: TRBJ2-1
cdr3_aa: CASRPGTSGRQDEQFF
cdr3_nt: TGTGCCAGCAGGCCCGGGACTAGCGGGAGGCAGGATGAGCAGTTCTTC

d_call: TRBD1
v_call: TRBV5-8
clone_size: -
j_call: TRBJ2-5
cdr3_aa: CASNQGQQETQYF
cdr3_nt: TGTGCCAGCAACCAGGGACAGCAAGAGACCCAGTACTTC

d_call: -
v_call: TRBV6-4
clone_size: -
j_call: TRBJ2-6
cdr3_aa: CASSDSTGANVLTF
cdr3_nt: TGTGCCAGCAGTGACTCGACCGGGGCCAACGTCCTGACTTTC

d_call: TRBD2
v_call: TRBV11-2
clone_size: -
j_call: TRBJ2-1
cdr3_aa: CASSPGTSGSTYNEQFF
cdr3_nt: TGTGCCAGCAGCCCCGGGACTAGCGGGAGTACCTACAATGAGCAGTTCTTC

d_call: -
v_call: TRBV4-3
clone_size: -
j_call: TRBJ2-2
cdr3_aa: CASSQGTDRGITGELFF
cdr3_nt: TGCGCCAGCAGCCAAGGGACGGATCGGGGGATAACCGGGGAGCTGTTTTTT

d_call: TRBD1
v_call: TRBV14
clone_size: -
j_call: TRBJ2-1
cdr3_aa: CASSQGTGGLYNEQFF
cdr3_nt: TGTGCCAGCAGCCAGGGGACAGGGGGACTCTACAATGAGCAGTTCTTC

d_call: TRBD2
v_call: TRBV7-6
clone_size: -
j_call: TRBJ2-1
cdr3_aa: CASSSRLAGESEQFF
cdr3_nt: TGTGCCAGCAGCAGTCGACTAGCGGGAGAGAGTGAGCAGTTCTTC

d_call: -
v_call: TRBV6-5
clone_size: -
j_call: TRBJ1-5
cdr3_aa: CAGQGRDQPQHF
cdr3_nt: TGTGCCGGCCAGGGAAGGGATCAGCCCCAGCATTTT

d_call: -
v_call: TRBV10-1
clone_size: -
j_call: TRBJ2-1
cdr3_aa: CASSEMATYNEQFF
cdr3_nt: TGCGCCAGCAGTGAGATGGCAACCTACAATGAGCAGTTCTTC

d_call: -
v_call: TRBV5-1
clone_size: -
j_call: TRBJ2-1
cdr3_aa: CASSFAGRSYNEQFF
cdr3_nt: TGCGCCAGCAGCTTCGCGGGACGCTCCTACAATGAGCAGTTCTTC

d_call: -
v_call: TRBV6-6
clone_size: -
j_call: TRBJ2-1
cdr3_aa: CASSLPGSYNEQFF
cdr3_nt: TGTGCCAGCAGCCTCCCGGGGTCCTACAATGAGCAGTTCTTC

d_call: -
v_call: TRBV28
clone_size: -
j_call: TRBJ2-1
cdr3_aa: CASSLVTGGSYNEQFF
cdr3_nt: TGTGCCAGCAGTTTAGTTACTGGCGGCTCCTACAATGAGCAGTTCTTC